This passage covers 32 T cell receptor beta chains from one sample sequenced in a study of T cell responses to AZD1222 COVID-19 vaccine (dated by TCRdb to about 2021). Interpreted using the paper, the time point label stands for: baseline before first vaccination. Libraries were prepared through the immunoSEQ multiplex PCR assay. Imported from immuneACCESS, the table was reduced by TCRdb to in-frame sequences with V and J called. These copies leave out some clones; in studies compared against another copy, an unresolved V gene accounts for under half, and the cause of the remainder is not known. The sample yields fewer than 95,000 clones; around 91% were counted once. Under 35% of the sample rests with the top ten. The specimen was peripheral blood, collected on day 0 of AZD1222 vaccination. The receptors come from an adult in good health.

The J gene is TRBJ2-5, the V gene TRBV28, with 10 positions matching TRBD1. J gave up 7 bases and V 6 bases, and 14 bases lay outside the gene matches. CDR3 length equals 16 residues. Looked up from germline, CDR1 is MDHEN and CDR2 is SYDVKM. Here the CDR3 reads CASRAPGQGPPGTQYF. CDR3 bases: TGTGCCAGCAGAGCTCCGGGACAGGGGCCCCCTGGGACCCAGTACTTC.

V is TRBV11-2 and J is TRBJ1-4; D is unresolved. This CDR3 is 15 amino acids long. V was cut by 1 base and J by 6 bases, with 12 bases left in between. Germline V gene data show CDR1 as SGHAT and CDR2 as FQNNGV. DNA for the CDR3: TGTGCCAGCAGCTTAGGAACGGCCGGAGATGAAAAACTGTTTTTT. Translating gives CASSLGTAGDEKLFF.

The chain couples TRBV4-1 to TRBJ2-5; 7 bases line up with TRBD2. With V trimmed by 1 base and J by 0 bases, 8 bases remained unmatched. This CDR3 has 17 residues. The V gene's germline CDR1 is MGHRA and CDR2 YSYEKL. The CDR3 loop is CASSQVLGGGYQETQYF. For the CDR3, the DNA is TGCGCCAGCAGCCAAGTTCTTGGGGGGGGGTACCAAGAGACCCAGTACTTC.

V is TRBV19 and J is TRBJ2-7, with 10 bases fitting TRBD2. Trimming took 3 bases from V and 5 from J; bases not matched to a gene: 7. CDR1 and CDR2 (germline): LNHDA, SQIVND (reference sequence). The CDR3 spans 15 residues. CDR3 loop: CASSIRRTSGNEQYF. The CDR3 DNA sequence: TGTGCCAGTAGTATTCGCCGGACTAGCGGAAACGAGCAGTACTTC.

This clone was seen a few times. The V call is TRBV6-2 or TRBV6-3, the J call TRBJ2-5; D is uncertain. This CDR3 contains 11 residues. V lost 2 bases and J 2 bases, leaving 0 bases between the germline ends. Looked up from germline, CDR1 is MNHEY and CDR2 is SVGEGT. CDR3 loop: CASSYQETQYF. As DNA, the CDR3 is TGTGCCAGCAGTTACCAAGAGACCCAGTACTTC.

The chain combines TRBV10-3 with TRBJ1-4; 9 positions match TRBD1. The CDR3 extends over 14 amino acids. CDR1 is ENHRY and CDR2 is SYGVKD in the germline V gene. After removal of 3 bases from V and 7 bases from J, the junction contained 3 bases not matched to a gene. CDR3 sequence (DNA): TGTGCCATCAGTGATGAGGACAGGGGTGAAAAACTGTTTTTT. It translates to CAISDEDRGEKLFF.

The chain links TRBV9 to TRBJ1-6, with 11 bases lining up with TRBD1. Per the germline V gene, CDR1 is SGDLS and CDR2 is YYNGEE. The CDR3 is 15 residues long. The V gene end was trimmed by 3 bases and the J gene end by 10 bases; junction bases not matched to a gene: 6. CDR3 sequence: CASSGTGGAGSPLHF. For the CDR3, the DNA is TGTGCCAGCAGCGGGACAGGGGGCGCAGGGTCACCCCTCCACTTT.

The chain is built from TRBV5-1 and TRBJ2-7; 8 positions agree with TRBD2. The V gene's germline CDR1 is SGHRS and CDR2 YFSETQ. There are 15 residues in the CDR3. After removal of 3 bases from V and 0 bases from J, the junction contained 5 bases not matched to a gene. The CDR3 DNA sequence: TGCGCCAGCAGCTCTGGGGGACTAGGCTCCTACGAGCAGTACTTC. Amino acid sequence: CASSSGGLGSYEQYF.

This chain links TRBV27 with TRBJ2-1, with TRBD1 as a possible D gene (6 bases). The CDR3 extends over 15 amino acids. Germline values: CDR1 MNHEY, CDR2 SMNVEV (reference sequence). V was trimmed by 4 bases and J by 5 bases, leaving 15 bases between them. The CDR3 DNA sequence: TGTGCCAGCAGTTCCCAGGGGTTTCAACACAATGAGCAGTTCTTC. Amino acids: CASSSQGFQHNEQFF.

This clone was picked up one time. This chain links TRBV6-5 with TRBJ2-1; 10 bases are a match to TRBD1. CDR1 and CDR2 (germline): MNHEY, SVGAGI. CDR3 size: 13 residues. The V gene end was trimmed by 6 bases and the J gene end by 9 bases; junction bases not matched to a gene: 5. In DNA, the CDR3 is TGTGCCAGCAGAGCAAGGGACAGGGGTGAGCAGTTCTTC. Translating it yields CASRARDRGEQFF.

This chain links TRBV5-1 with TRBJ1-1; no definite D call. This CDR3 has 13 amino acids. Trimming shortened V by 4 bases and J by 1 base, and 8 bases separated the two germline ends. Germline V gene lookup returns CDR1 SGHRS and CDR2 YFSETQ. The CDR3: CASSEDGNTEAFF. The DNA for the CDR3 is TGCGCCAGCAGCGAGGACGGGAACACTGAAGCTTTCTTT.

CDR3 in amino acids: CASRYPSGRAQETQYF. The CDR3 bases are TGTGCCAGCAGGTACCCTAGCGGGAGGGCTCAAGAGACCCAGTACTTC. The gene calls are TRBV6-5 and TRBJ2-5; 12 bases are a match to TRBD2. In germline, CDR1 is MNHEY, CDR2 SVGAGI. Germline trimming cut 6 bases from V and 2 bases from J; bases unmatched to any gene: 7. CDR3 size: 16 residues.

V gene TRBV28 combines with J gene TRBJ1-5; D is unresolved. From germline, CDR1 is MDHEN and CDR2 SYDVKM. V was clipped by 2 bases and J by 3 bases, with 8 bases between them. The length of the CDR3 is 14 residues. The CDR3 sequence is CASSLGYTNQPQHF. The CDR3 nucleotides are TGTGCCAGCAGTTTAGGATACACCAATCAGCCCCAGCATTTT.

The chain recombines TRBV5-1 with TRBJ2-6; the D is unclear. The germline V gene has CDR1 SGHRS and CDR2 YFSETQ. Trimming shortened V by 1 base and J by 6 bases, and 11 bases separated the two germline ends. The CDR3 runs to 15 residues. The CDR3 loop reads CASSLQVAEANVLTF. The CDR3 coding sequence is TGCGCCAGCAGCTTGCAGGTCGCTGAGGCCAACGTCCTGACTTTC. The complete variable domain, with remaining parts taken from reference TRBV5-1 and TRBJ2-6, reads KAGVTQTPRYLIKTRGQQVTLSCSPISGHRSVSWYQQTPGQGLQFLFEYFSETQRNKGNFPGRFSGRQFSNSRSEMNVSTLELGDSALYLCASSLQVAEANVLTFGAGSRLTVL.

The chain employs TRBV25-1 and TRBJ1-6; 9 bases are shared with TRBD1. V shed 1 base, J shed 10 bases, and the junction held 11 bases outside the gene matches. Per the germline V gene, CDR1 is MGHDK and CDR2 is SYGVNS. This CDR3 has 17 residues. This CDR3 is CASSESPGQGKYSPLHF. In DNA, the CDR3 is TGTGCCAGCAGTGAATCACCGGGACAGGGTAAGTACTCACCCCTCCACTTT.

This clone occurred once. The chain is built from TRBV5-1 and TRBJ2-5; 14 bases are shared with TRBD2. After removal of 0 bases from V and 0 bases from J, the junction contained 1 base not matched to a gene. The CDR3 is made up of 17 amino acids. CDR1 is SGHRS and CDR2 is YFSETQ in the germline V gene. The CDR3 DNA is TGCGCCAGCAGCTTGGGGGGACTAGCGGGAGACCAAGAGACCCAGTACTTC. It translates to CASSLGGLAGDQETQYF.

The CDR3 protein is CASSVGTTNEKLFF. The CDR3 DNA reads as TGTGCCAGCAGCGTAGGAACAACTAATGAAAAACTGTTTTTT. This rearrangement joins TRBV9 to TRBJ1-4; no firm D call. V lost 0 bases and J lost 0, with 3 bases in between. Germline CDR1 reads SGDLS; CDR2 reads YYNGEE. CDR3 length equals 14 residues.

The V call is TRBV3-1 (or the pseudogene TRBV3-2), the J call TRBJ1-1; 7 bases agree with TRBD1. The germline gives CDR1 LGHDT, CDR2 YNNKEL (reference sequence). The CDR3 consists of 15 residues. Trimming took 0 bases from V and 0 from J; bases not matched to a gene: 1. The CDR3 nucleotides are TGTGCCAGCAGCCAAGATGGGACAGTGAACACTGAAGCTTTCTTT. Its translation is CASSQDGTVNTEAFF.

V usage is TRBV3-1 (or the pseudogene TRBV3-2) and J usage is TRBJ2-5, with D maybe TRBD1 (5 bases). V lost 0 bases, J lost 11 bases, and 13 bases lay in between. The CDR3 is 13 residues long. Looked up from germline, CDR1 is LGHDT and CDR2 is YNNKEL (reference sequence). The CDR3 sequence: CASSQEGHPNQYF. CDR3 sequence (DNA): TGTGCCAGCAGCCAAGAGGGGCACCCGAATCAGTACTTC.

This clone showed up just once. The V call is TRBV6-6, the J call TRBJ1-3; D is unresolved. The CDR3 runs 16 residues. Trimming removed 0 bases at V and 1 base at J, with 10 bases between. CDR1 and CDR2 from the germline V gene are MNHNY and SVGAGI (reference sequence). CDR3 loop: CASSYSEVRSGNTIYF. The CDR3 nucleotides are TGTGCCAGCAGTTACTCGGAGGTGAGGTCTGGAAACACCATATATTTT.

The rearrangement links TRBV6-5 to TRBJ1-1; 7 nucleotides match TRBD1. The trim removed 7 bases at V and 4 bases at J, leaving 12 bases unmatched. This CDR3 spans 15 amino acids. Germline V gives CDR1 MNHEY, CDR2 SVGAGI. The CDR3 nucleotides read TGTGCCAGCAACCCTTCAGGGGGGCGAGGCACTGAAGCTTTCTTT. Its protein is CASNPSGGRGTEAFF.

The chain recombines TRBV19 with TRBJ1-1, with D possibly TRBD1 on 6 matching bases. V was clipped by 3 bases and J by 3 bases, with 14 bases between them. CDR3 length: 15 amino acids. CDR1 is LNHDA, CDR2 SQIVND, per germline (reference sequence). In DNA, the CDR3 is TGTGCCAGTAGTATGGGAACAGGGTGGGACACTGAAGCTTTCTTT. Translated: CASSMGTGWDTEAFF.

The V call is TRBV2, the J call TRBJ2-5; TRBD2 is a possible D gene (6 bases). The CDR3 is 15 residues long. Trimming pared 8 bases from V and 1 base from J, leaving 17 bases between. The V gene's germline CDR1 is SNHLY and CDR2 FYNNEI. This chain's CDR3 is CASLLEGLAQETQYF. CDR3 DNA sequence: TGTGCCAGCCTCCTGGAGGGCCTAGCCCAAGAGACCCAGTACTTC.

This chain links TRBV28 with TRBJ1-5, with D possibly being TRBD1 (6 bases). The CDR3 runs 14 residues. V dropped 8 bases and J dropped 6 bases, with 17 bases sitting between them. The V gene's germline CDR1 is MDHEN and CDR2 SYDVKM. In DNA form, the CDR3 reads TGTGCCAGCCGACCGGGACAAGGACGTCAGCCCCAGCATTTT. It specifies CASRPGQGRQPQHF.

The V and J genes are TRBV6-5 and TRBJ2-4; D is uncertain. The germline gives CDR1 MNHEY, CDR2 SVGAGI. V was cut by 10 bases and J by 3 bases, with 19 bases left in between. The CDR3 is 15 amino acids. CDR3: CATRRVSLDKNIQYF. The CDR3 bases are TGTGCCACCCGACGGGTCTCGCTGGACAAAAACATTCAGTACTTC.

The rearrangement links TRBV6-1 to TRBJ1-5, with unresolved D. Germline V gives CDR1 MNHNS, CDR2 SASEGT. The V gene lost 3 bases and the J gene lost 7 bases, with 4 bases spanning the gap. The CDR3 length is 11 residues. This CDR3 is CASSESQPQHF. Here the CDR3 DNA reads TGTGCCAGCAGTGAGAGCCAGCCCCAGCATTTT.

This clone occurred a few times. V and J are TRBV3-1 (or the pseudogene TRBV3-2) and TRBJ2-1; a possible D gene is TRBD1 (5 bases). V was pared by 1 base and J by 5 bases, with 6 bases between. The CDR3 has 13 residues. The germline V gene encodes CDR1 LGHDT and CDR2 YNNKEL (reference sequence). CDR3 protein: CASSQGGHNEQFF. CDR3 DNA sequence: TGTGCCAGCAGCCAAGGGGGCCACAATGAGCAGTTCTTC.

The V gene is TRBV5-6, the J gene TRBJ2-7, with D perhaps TRBD2 (6 bases). The CDR3 is made up of 14 amino acids. Germline V gives CDR1 SGHDT, CDR2 YYEEEE. V shed 2 bases and J shed 0 bases, with 9 bases lying between them. The CDR3 nucleotides read TGTGCCAGCAGCTTAAGGGACTCCTCCTACGAGCAGTACTTC. Protein sequence: CASSLRDSSYEQYF.

The chain recombines TRBV30 with TRBJ2-1; 10 bases match TRBD1. V lost 3 bases and J lost 7; bases outside the gene matches: 3. The length of the CDR3 is 13 residues. Germline V lookup: CDR1 GTSNPN, CDR2 SVGIG (reference sequence). CDR3 nucleotide sequence: TGTGCCTGGAGACCGGACAGGGGGAATGAGCAGTTCTTC. Protein sequence: CAWRPDRGNEQFF.

This clone has just one count. The V and J genes are TRBV27 and TRBJ1-1; tentatively, D is TRBD1 (5 bases). CDR3 length equals 13 residues. Germline CDR1 is MNHEY and CDR2 is SMNVEV (reference sequence). V was clipped by 2 bases and J by 10 bases, with 14 bases between them. DNA of the CDR3: TGTGCCAGCAGTTTACTTAGAGGGGTAACAGCTTTCTTT. This gives the protein CASSLLRGVTAFF.

The rearrangement links TRBV27 to TRBJ1-1; TRBD1 is a possible D gene (6 bases). The V gene's germline CDR1 is MNHEY and CDR2 SMNVEV (reference sequence). This CDR3 is 17 amino acids long. V was clipped by 2 bases and J by 1 base, with 17 bases between them. CDR3 nucleotide sequence: TGTGCCAGCAGTTTAGGTCTCGGGGGGCTCGGGAACACTGAAGCTTTCTTT. This sequence encodes CASSLGLGGLGNTEAFF.

The chain couples TRBV4-1 to TRBJ1-2; D not certain. Germline CDR1 MGHRA, CDR2 YSYEKL. CDR3 size: 16 residues. Trimming took 5 bases from V and 4 from J, leaving 20 bases between them. CDR3 residues: CASSAPTAGSFYGYTF. The CDR3, as DNA: TGCGCCAGCAGCGCCCCGACGGCAGGAAGTTTCTATGGCTACACCTTC.